This T cell receptor (beta chain) was profiled in a study of CD8+ T cells in alopecia areata. Trimming took 6 bases from V and 9 from J; bases not matched to a gene: 7. The CDR3 totals 13 residues. CDR1 is SQVTM, CDR2 ANQGSEA, per germline. Reverse transcribed after extraction, RNA yielded cDNA as the sequencing template. This table comes from immunoSEQ multiplex PCR, and its TCRdb copy is limited to in-frame clones, with some not included. Of 150,000 to 200,000 clones listed, roughly 60% were seen once; the top ten hold over 1.5%. V and J are TRBV29-1 and TRBJ1-6; 8 bases fit TRBD1. This receptor was obtained from a human donor with alopecia areata. Sequencing was performed on CD4+ T cells sorted from blood, taken at week 0. CDR3 DNA: TGCAGCGTGTCGGACAGGGCCGGTTCACCCCTCCACTTT. It specifies CSVSDRAGSPLHF. The full variable domain, completed using reference TRBV29-1 and TRBJ1-6, is SAVISQKPSRDICQRGTSLTIQCQVDSQVTMMFWYRQQPGQSLTLIATANQGSEATYESGFVIDKFPISRPNLTFSTLTVSNMSPEDSSIYLCSVSDRAGSPLHFGNGTRLTVT.